This entry describes one T cell receptor (beta chain). CDR3 length: 13 residues. Trimming took off 3 bases at V and 12 bases at J, with 15 bases between the two ends. CDR1 and CDR2 from the germline V gene are MDHEN and SYDVKM. This specimen belongs to a study of blood T cell repertoires in COVID-19. About the research overall: Material from acute and convalescent COVID-19 was sourced from the United States, Italy and Spain. Sample material is recorded as cDNA or gDNA derived from T cells, B-cell-depleted T cells, or PBMCs.

Under the authors' procedure: For nucleated cells, counts were estimated from reference gene primer amplification. Repertoires were generated with immunoSEQ multiplex PCR, while TCRdb's copy carries only in-frame clones and drops some. V and J calls and clone size are those listed in that table; D and trimming were worked out from the DNA. This sample has approximately 360,000 clones, with 90% found just once. The material sequenced was peripheral blood. The chain links TRBV28 to TRBJ2-1; D gene ambiguous. The receptor's source is a man aged 18-30 years with active or convalescent COVID-19. The CDR3 DNA reads as TGTGCCAGCAGTTTGCTTATCCGCCGCGGGCAGTTCTTC. Its protein product is CASSLLIRRGQFF.